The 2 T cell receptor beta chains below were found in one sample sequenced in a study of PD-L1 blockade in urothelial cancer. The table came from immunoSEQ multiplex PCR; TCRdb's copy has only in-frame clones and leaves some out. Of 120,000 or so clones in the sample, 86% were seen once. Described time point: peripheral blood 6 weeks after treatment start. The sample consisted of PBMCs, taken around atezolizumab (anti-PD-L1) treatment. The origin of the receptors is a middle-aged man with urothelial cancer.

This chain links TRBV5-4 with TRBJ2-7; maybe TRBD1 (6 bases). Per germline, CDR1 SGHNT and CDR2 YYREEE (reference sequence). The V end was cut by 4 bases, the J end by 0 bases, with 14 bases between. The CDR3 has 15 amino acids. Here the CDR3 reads CASSPDSSYSYEQYF. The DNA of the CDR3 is TGTGCCAGCAGCCCGGACAGCTCTTACTCCTACGAGCAGTACTTC.

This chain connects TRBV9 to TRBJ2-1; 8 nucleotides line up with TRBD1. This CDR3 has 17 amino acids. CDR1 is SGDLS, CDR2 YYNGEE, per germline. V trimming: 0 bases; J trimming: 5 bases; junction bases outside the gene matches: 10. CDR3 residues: CASSVGTGPGLDNEQFF. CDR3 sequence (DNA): TGTGCCAGCAGCGTAGGGACAGGGCCGGGATTAGACAATGAGCAGTTCTTC.